Detailed here is one T cell receptor (beta chain). This CDR3 comprises 14 residues. V shed 6 bases and J shed 1 base, with 15 bases lying between them. Per germline, CDR1 GTSNPN and CDR2 SVGIG (reference sequence). This record comes from a study of blood T cell repertoires in COVID-19. Clones were sequenced by immunoSEQ multiplex PCR, and TCRdb holds only the in-frame ones, with some missing. The repertoire has 250,000 to 300,000 clones, 85% of them found once; the top ten carry about 5.1%. This clonotype was obtained from a man aged 45 to 65 with active or convalescent COVID-19. The chain uses TRBV30 and TRBJ1-2, with D uncertain. Material for sequencing was peripheral blood. The CDR3 loop is CACLRSPHNYGYTF. DNA of the CDR3: TGTGCCTGCCTGAGGAGTCCCCATAACTATGGCTACACCTTC.